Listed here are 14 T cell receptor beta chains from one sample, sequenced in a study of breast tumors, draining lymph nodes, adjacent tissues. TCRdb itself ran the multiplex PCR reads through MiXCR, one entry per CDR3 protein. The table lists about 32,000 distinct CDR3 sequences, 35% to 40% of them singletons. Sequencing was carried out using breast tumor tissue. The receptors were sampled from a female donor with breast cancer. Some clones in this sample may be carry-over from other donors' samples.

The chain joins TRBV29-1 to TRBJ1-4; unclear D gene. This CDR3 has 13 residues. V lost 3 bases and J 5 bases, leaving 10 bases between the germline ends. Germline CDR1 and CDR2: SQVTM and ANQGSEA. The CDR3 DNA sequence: TGCAGCGTTGATGGTGGGAGCAATGAAAAACTGTTTTTT. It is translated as CSVDGGSNEKLFF. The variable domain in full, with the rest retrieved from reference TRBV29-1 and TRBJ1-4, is SAVISQKPSRDICQRGTSLTIQCQVDSQVTMMFWYRQQPGQSLTLIATANQGSEATYESGFVIDKFPISRPNLTFSTLTVSNMSPEDSSIYLCSVDGGSNEKLFFGSGTQLSVL.

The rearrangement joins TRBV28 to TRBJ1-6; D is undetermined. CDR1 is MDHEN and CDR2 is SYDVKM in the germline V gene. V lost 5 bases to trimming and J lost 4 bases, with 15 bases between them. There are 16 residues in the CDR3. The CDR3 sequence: CASSPTPSSYNSPLHF. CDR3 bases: TGTGCCAGCAGTCCTACCCCGTCGTCTTATAATTCACCCCTCCACTTT. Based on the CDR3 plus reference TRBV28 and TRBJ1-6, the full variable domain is DVKVTQSSRYLVKRTGEKVFLECVQDMDHENMFWYRQDPGLGLRLIYFSYDVKMKEKGDIPEGYSVSREKKERFSLILESASTNQTSMYLCASSPTPSSYNSPLHFGNGTRLTVT.

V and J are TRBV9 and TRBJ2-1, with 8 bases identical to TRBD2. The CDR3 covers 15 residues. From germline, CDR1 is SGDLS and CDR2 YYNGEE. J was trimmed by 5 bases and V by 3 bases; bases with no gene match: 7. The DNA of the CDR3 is TGTGCCAGCAGCGGGGGACCAGCGGGAGACAATGAGCAGTTCTTC. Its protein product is CASSGGPAGDNEQFF. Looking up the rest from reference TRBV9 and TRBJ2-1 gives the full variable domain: DSGVTQTPKHLITATGQRVTLRCSPRSGDLSVYWYQQSLDQGLQFLIQYYNGEERAKGNILERFSAQQFPDLHSELNLSSLELGDSALYFCASSGGPAGDNEQFFGPGTRLTVL.

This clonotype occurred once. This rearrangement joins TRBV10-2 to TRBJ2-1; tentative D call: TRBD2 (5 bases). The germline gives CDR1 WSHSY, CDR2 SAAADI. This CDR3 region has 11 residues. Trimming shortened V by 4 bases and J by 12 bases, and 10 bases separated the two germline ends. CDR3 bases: TGCGCCAGCAGTGGCCTAGCAGGGCAGTTCTTC. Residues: CASSGLAGQFF.

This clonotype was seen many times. CDR3 sequence reads: CASSLGLAGPTDTQYF. For the CDR3, the DNA is TGTGCCAGCAGCTTAGGCCTAGCGGGCCCTACAGATACGCAGTATTTT. V is TRBV7-2 and J is TRBJ2-3; 8 bases are a match to TRBD2. Trimming cost V 1 base and J 3 bases; bases outside gene matches: 6. Germline values: CDR1 SGHTA, CDR2 FQGNSA. CDR3 length: 16 residues.

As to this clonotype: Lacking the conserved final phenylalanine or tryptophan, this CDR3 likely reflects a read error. The CDR3 region has the DNA TGTGCCAGCAGCCCCGGGGGTGGGGCGCAGTATATT. It yields the protein CASSPGGGAQYI. The V gene is TRBV9, the J gene TRBJ2-3, with TRBD2 as a possible D gene (6 bases). The V gene lost 4 bases and the J gene lost 10 bases, with 13 bases spanning the gap. Per germline, CDR1 SGDLS and CDR2 YYNGEE. The CDR3 is 12 amino acids.

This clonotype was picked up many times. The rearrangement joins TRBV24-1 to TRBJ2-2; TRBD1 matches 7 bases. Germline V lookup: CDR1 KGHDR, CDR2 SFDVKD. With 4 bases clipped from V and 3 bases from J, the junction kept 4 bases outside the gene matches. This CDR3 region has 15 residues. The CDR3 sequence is CATSENTGDTGELFF. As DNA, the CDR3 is TGTGCCACCAGTGAAAATACAGGGGACACCGGGGAGCTGTTTTTT.

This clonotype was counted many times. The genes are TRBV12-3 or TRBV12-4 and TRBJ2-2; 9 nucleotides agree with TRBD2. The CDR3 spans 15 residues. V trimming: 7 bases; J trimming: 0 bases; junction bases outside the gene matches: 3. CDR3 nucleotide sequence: TGTGCCAGCACCAGACTAGCGGCGAACACCGGGGAGCTGTTTTTT. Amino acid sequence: CASTRLAANTGELFF.

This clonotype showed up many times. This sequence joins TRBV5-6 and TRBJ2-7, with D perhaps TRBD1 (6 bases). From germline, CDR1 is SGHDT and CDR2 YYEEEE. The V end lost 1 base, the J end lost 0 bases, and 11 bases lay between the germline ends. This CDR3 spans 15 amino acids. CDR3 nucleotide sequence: TGTGCCAGCAGCTTGACAGGGAAGAGCTCCTACGAGCAGTACTTC. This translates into CASSLTGKSSYEQYF. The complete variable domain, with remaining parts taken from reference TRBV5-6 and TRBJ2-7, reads DAGVTQSPTHLIKTRGQQVTLRCSPKSGHDTVSWYQQALGQGPQFIFQYYEEEERQRGNFPDRFSGHQFPNYSSELNVNALLLGDSALYLCASSLTGKSSYEQYFGPGTRLTVT.

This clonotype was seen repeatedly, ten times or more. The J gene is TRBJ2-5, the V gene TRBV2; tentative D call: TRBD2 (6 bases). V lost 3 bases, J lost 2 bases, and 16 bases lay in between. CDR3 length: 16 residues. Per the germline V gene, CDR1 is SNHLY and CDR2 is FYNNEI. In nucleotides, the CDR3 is TGTGCCAGCAGTGAGGGTGGTGGAGGGTTACAAGAGACCCAGTACTTC. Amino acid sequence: CASSEGGGGLQETQYF.

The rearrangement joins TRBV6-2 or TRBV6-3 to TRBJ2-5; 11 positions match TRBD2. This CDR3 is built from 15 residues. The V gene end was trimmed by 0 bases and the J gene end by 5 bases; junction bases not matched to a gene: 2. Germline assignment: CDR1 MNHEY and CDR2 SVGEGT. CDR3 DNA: TGTGCCAGCAGTTACTCTGGACTAGCGGGCGAGACCCAGTACTTC. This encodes CASSYSGLAGETQYF.

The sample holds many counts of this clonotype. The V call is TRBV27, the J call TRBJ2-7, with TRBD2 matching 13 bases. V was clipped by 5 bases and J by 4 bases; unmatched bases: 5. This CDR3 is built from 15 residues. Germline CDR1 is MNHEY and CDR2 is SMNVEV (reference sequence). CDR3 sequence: CASSLGTSGKYEQYF. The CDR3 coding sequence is TGTGCCAGCAGTCTGGGGACTAGCGGGAAGTACGAGCAGTACTTC.

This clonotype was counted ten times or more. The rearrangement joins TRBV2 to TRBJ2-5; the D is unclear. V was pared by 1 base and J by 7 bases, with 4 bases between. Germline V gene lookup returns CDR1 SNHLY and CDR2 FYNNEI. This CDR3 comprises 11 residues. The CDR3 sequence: CASSEEGTQYF. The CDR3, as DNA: TGTGCCAGCAGTGAAGAGGGGACCCAGTACTTC.

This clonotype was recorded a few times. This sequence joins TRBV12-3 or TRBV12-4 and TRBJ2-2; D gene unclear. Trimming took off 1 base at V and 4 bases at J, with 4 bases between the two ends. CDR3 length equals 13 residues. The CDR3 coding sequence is TGTGCCAGCAGTTTAGTGCGCACCGGGGAGCTGTTTTTT. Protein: CASSLVRTGELFF.